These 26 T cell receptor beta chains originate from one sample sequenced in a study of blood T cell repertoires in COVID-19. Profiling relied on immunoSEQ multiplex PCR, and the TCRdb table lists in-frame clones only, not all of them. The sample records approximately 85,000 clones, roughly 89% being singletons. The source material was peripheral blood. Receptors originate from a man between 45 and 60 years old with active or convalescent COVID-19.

The CDR3 sequence: CASSQDLDSAYSNQPQHF. The CDR3, as DNA: TGTGCCAGCAGCCAAGATTTAGACAGCGCGTATAGCAATCAGCCCCAGCATTTT. The chain joins TRBV3-1 (or the pseudogene TRBV3-2) to TRBJ1-5; D possibly corresponds to TRBD1 (5 bases). CDR1 is LGHDT, CDR2 YNNKEL, per germline (reference sequence). Trimming took 0 bases from V and 0 from J, leaving 15 bases between them. The CDR3 runs 18 residues.

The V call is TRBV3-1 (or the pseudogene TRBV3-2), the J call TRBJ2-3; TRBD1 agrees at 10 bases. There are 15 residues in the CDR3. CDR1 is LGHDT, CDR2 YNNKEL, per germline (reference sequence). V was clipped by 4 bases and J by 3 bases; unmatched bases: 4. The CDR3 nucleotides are TGTGCCAGCAGCCTCGCGGGACAGGGGACAGATACGCAGTATTTT. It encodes CASSLAGQGTDTQYF.

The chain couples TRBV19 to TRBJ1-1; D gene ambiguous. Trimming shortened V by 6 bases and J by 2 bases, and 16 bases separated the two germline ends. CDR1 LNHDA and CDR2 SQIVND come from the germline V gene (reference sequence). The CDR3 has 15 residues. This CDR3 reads CASSQIPDYNTEAFF. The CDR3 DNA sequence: TGTGCCAGTAGCCAGATCCCAGACTATAACACTGAAGCTTTCTTT.

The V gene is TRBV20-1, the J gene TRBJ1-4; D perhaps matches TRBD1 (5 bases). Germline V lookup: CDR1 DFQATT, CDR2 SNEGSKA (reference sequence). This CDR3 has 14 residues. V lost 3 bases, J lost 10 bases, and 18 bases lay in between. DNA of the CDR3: TGCAGTGCTAGTGTGTCAGGGAGGGACGGAAAACTGTTTTTT. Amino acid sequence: CSASVSGRDGKLFF.

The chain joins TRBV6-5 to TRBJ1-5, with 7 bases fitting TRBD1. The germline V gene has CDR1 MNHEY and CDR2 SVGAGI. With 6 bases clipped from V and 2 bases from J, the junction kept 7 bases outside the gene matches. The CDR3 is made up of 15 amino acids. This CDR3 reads CASSPYRGGNQPQHF. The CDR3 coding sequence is TGTGCCAGCAGCCCCTACAGGGGAGGCAATCAGCCCCAGCATTTT.

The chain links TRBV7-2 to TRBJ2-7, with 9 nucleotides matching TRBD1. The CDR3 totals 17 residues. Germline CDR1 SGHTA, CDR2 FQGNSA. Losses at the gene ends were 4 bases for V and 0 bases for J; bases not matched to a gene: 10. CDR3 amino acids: CASSSGFGTGSSYEQYF. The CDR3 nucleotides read TGTGCCAGCAGCTCGGGCTTCGGGACAGGGAGCTCCTACGAGCAGTACTTC.

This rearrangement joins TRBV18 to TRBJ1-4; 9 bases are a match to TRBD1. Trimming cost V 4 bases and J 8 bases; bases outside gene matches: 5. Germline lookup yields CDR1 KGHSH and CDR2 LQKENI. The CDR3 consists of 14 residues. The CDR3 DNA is TGTGCCAGCTCACGGACAGGGGCCTCAGAAAAACTGTTTTTT. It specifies CASSRTGASEKLFF.

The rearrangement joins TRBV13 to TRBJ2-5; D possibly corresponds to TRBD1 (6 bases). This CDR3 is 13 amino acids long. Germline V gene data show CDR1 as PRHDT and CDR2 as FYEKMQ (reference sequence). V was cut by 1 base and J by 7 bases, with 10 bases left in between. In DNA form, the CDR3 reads TGTGCCAGCAGCTTAGTGGGGGCAGGGACCCAGTACTTC. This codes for CASSLVGAGTQYF.

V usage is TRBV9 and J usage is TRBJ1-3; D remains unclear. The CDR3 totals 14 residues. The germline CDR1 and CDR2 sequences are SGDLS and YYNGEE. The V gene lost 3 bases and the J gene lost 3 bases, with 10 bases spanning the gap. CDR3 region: CASSAQMGGNTIYF. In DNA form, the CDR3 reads TGTGCCAGCAGCGCACAGATGGGTGGAAACACCATATATTTT.

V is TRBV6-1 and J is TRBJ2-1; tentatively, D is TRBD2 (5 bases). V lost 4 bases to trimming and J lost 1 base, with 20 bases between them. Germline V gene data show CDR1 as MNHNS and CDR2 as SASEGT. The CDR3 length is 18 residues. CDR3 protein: CASSVLGLERRSYNEQFF. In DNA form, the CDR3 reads TGTGCCAGCAGTGTTCTCGGCCTTGAGCGGAGGTCCTACAATGAGCAGTTCTTC.

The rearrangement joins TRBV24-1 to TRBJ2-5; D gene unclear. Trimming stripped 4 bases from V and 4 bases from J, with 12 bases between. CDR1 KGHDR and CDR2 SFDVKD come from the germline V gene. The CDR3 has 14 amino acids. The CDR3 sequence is CATSDSGVRETQYF. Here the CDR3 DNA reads TGTGCCACCAGTGACTCAGGTGTTAGAGAGACCCAGTACTTC.

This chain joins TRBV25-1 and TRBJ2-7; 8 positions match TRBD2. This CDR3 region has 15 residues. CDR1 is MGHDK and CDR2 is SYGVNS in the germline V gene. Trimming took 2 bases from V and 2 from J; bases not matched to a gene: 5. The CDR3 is CASSELGTRPYEQYF. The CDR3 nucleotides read TGTGCCAGCAGTGAACTCGGGACTAGACCCTACGAGCAGTACTTC.

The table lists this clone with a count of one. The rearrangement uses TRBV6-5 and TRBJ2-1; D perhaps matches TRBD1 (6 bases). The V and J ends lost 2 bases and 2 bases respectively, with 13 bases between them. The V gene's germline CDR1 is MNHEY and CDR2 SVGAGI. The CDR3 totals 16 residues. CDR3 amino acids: CASSYGTGLTYNEQFF. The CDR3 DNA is TGTGCCAGCAGTTACGGTACAGGGTTGACCTACAATGAGCAGTTCTTC.

The CDR3 nucleotides are TGTGCCAGTAGTGATCTAGGGAGAGGCGCTTCTCAGCCCCAGCATTTT. Residues: CASSDLGRGASQPQHF. The chain recombines TRBV19 with TRBJ1-5; D call uncertain. V was trimmed by 5 bases and J by 6 bases, leaving 20 bases between them. Germline V gene sequence: CDR1 LNHDA, CDR2 SQIVND (reference sequence). The CDR3 has 16 residues.

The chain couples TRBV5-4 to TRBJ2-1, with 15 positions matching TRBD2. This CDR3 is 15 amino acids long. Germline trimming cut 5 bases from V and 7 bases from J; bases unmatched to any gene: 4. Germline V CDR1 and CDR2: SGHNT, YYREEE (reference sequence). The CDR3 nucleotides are TGTGCCAGCAGTCTCGGGACTAGCGGGAGGAATGAGCAGTTCTTC. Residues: CASSLGTSGRNEQFF.

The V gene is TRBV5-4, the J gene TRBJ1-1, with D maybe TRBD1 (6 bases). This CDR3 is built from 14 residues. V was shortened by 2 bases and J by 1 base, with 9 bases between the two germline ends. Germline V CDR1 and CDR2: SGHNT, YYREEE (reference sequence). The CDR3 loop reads CASSFRTENTEAFF. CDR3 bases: TGTGCCAGCAGCTTTAGGACAGAGAACACTGAAGCTTTCTTT.

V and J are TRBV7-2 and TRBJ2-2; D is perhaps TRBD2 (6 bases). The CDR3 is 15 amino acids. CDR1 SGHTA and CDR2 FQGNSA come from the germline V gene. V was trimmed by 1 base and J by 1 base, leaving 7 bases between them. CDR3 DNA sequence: TGTGCCAGCAGCTTAGGTAGCGGGAACACCGGGGAGCTGTTTTTT. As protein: CASSLGSGNTGELFF. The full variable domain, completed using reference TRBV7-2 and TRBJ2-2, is GAGVSQSPSNKVTEKGKDVELRCDPISGHTALYWYRQSLGQGLEFLIYFQGNSAPDKSGLPSDRFSAERTGGSVSTLTIQRTQQEDSAVYLCASSLGSGNTGELFFGEGSRLTVL.

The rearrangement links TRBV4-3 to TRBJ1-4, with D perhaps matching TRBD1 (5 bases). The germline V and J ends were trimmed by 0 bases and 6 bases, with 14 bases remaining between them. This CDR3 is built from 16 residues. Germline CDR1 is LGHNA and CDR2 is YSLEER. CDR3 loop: CASSQDPPGLDEKLFF. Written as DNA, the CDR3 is TGCGCCAGCAGCCAAGATCCCCCGGGACTTGATGAAAAACTGTTTTTT.

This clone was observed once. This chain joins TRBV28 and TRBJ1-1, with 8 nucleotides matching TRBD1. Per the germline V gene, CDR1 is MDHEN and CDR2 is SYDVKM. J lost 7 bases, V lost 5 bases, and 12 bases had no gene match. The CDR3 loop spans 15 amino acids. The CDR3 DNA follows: TGTGCCAGCAGTGTACCGGGACAGGTCTTAATTGAAGCTTTCTTT. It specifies CASSVPGQVLIEAFF.

The CDR3 DNA sequence: TGTGCCAGCAGCTTGGAGGGCAGGGTTAACAATGAGCAGTTCTTC. Amino acids: CASSLEGRVNNEQFF. The chain combines TRBV5-4 with TRBJ2-1, with a possible D match to TRBD1 (5 bases). Germline CDR1 is SGHNT and CDR2 is YYREEE (reference sequence). This CDR3 is 15 amino acids long. The V gene lost 0 bases and the J gene lost 5 bases, with 12 bases spanning the gap.

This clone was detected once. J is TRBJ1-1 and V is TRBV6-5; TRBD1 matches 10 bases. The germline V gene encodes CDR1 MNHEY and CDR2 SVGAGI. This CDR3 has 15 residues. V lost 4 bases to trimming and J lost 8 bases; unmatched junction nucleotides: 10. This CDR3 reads CASSSRQGADAEAFF. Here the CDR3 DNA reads TGTGCCAGCAGTTCCCGACAGGGGGCCGACGCAGAAGCTTTCTTT.

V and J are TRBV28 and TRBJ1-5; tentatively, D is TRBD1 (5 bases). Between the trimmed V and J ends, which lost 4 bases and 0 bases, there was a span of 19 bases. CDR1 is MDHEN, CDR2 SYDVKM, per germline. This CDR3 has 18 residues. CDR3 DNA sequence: TGTGCCAGCAGTTGGGGAGGTGGGGCAGAGAATAGCAATCAGCCCCAGCATTTT. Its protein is CASSWGGGAENSNQPQHF.

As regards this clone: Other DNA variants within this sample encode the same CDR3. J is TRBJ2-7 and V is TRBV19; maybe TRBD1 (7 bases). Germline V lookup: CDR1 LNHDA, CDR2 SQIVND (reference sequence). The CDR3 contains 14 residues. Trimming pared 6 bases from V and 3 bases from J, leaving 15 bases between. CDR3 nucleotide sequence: TGTGCCAGTAGCACGCGACAGGGAGGCTACGAGCAGTACTTC. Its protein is CASSTRQGGYEQYF.

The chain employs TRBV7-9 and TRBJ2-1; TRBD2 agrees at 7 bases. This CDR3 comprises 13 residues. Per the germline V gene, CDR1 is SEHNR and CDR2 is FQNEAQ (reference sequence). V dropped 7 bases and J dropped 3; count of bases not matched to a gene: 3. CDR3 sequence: CASTASGYNEQFF. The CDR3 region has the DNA TGTGCCAGCACGGCTAGCGGCTACAATGAGCAGTTCTTC. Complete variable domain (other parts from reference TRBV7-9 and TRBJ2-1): DTGVSQNPRHKITKRGQNVTFRCDPISEHNRLYWYRQTLGQGPEFLTYFQNEAQLEKSRLLSDRFSAERPKGSFSTLEIQRTEQGDSAMYLCASTASGYNEQFFGPGTRLTVL.

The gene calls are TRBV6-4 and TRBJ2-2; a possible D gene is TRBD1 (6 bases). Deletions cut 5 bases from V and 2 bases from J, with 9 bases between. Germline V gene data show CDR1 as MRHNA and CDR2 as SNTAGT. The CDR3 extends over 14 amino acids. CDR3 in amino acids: CASSPGTNTGELFF. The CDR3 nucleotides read TGTGCCAGCAGTCCCGGGACAAACACCGGGGAGCTGTTTTTT.

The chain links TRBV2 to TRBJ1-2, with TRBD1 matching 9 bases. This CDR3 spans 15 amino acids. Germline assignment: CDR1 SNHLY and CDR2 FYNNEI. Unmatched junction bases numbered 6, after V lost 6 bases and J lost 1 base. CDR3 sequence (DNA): TGTGCCAGCAGGGAACAGGGGGCTTATAACTATGGCTACACCTTC. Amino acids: CASREQGAYNYGYTF.